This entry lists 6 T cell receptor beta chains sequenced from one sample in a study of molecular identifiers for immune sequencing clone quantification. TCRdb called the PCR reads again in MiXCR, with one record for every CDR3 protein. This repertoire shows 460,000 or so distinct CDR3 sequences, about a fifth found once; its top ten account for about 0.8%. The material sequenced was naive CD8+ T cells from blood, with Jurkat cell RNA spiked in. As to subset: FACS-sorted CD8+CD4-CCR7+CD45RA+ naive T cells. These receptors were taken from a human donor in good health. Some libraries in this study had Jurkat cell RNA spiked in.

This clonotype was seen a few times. CDR3 nucleotide sequence: TGTGCCAGCAGCTCTTGGGGGGCTAAGACCCAGTACTTC. Its translation: CASSSWGAKTQYF. The chain joins TRBV13 to TRBJ2-5; D may correspond to TRBD1 or TRBD2 (6 bases each). This CDR3 is 13 amino acids long. V lost 4 bases, J lost 6 bases, and 12 bases lay in between. Germline CDR1 is PRHDT and CDR2 is FYEKMQ (reference sequence).

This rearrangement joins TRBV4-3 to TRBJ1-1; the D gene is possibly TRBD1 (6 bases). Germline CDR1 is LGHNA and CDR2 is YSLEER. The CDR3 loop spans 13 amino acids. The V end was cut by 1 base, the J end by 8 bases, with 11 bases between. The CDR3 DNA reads TGCGCCAGCAGCCAAGCGTATCAGGGGGAAGCTTTCTTT. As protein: CASSQAYQGEAFF.

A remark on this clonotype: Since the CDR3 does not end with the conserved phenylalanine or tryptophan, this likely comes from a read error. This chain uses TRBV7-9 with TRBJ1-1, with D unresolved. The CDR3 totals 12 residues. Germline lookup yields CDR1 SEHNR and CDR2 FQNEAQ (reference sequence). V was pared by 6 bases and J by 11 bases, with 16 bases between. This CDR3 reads CASSLTGSVAFS. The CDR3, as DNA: TGTGCCAGCAGTCTTACTGGGAGTGTGGCTTTCTCT.

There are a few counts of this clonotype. In nucleotides, the CDR3 is TGCAGCGCCCTGGGACTAGCGGGCTTTAATGAGCAGTTCTTC. Amino acids: CSALGLAGFNEQFF. The chain employs TRBV29-1 and TRBJ2-1, with 12 bases aligning to TRBD2. The CDR3 loop spans 14 amino acids. V trimming: 7 bases; J trimming: 7 bases; junction bases outside the gene matches: 8. Germline V CDR1 and CDR2: SQVTM, ANQGSEA.

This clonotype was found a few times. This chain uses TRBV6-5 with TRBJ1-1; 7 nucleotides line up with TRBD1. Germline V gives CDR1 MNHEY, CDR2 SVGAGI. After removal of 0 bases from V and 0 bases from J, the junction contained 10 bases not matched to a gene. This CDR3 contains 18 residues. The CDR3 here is CASSYSGGGAPLNTEAFF. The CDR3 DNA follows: TGTGCCAGCAGTTACTCGGGAGGGGGCGCGCCCCTGAACACTGAAGCTTTCTTT.

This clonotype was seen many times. The DNA of the CDR3 is TGCAGCGTTGAAGTACTCGGCGGGACTAAGTACTTC. This codes for CSVEVLGGTKYF. This chain uses TRBV29-1 with TRBJ2-7, with 7 bases aligning to TRBD2. This CDR3 has 12 residues. V dropped 1 base and J dropped 11; count of bases not matched to a gene: 8. Germline V CDR1 and CDR2: SQVTM, ANQGSEA.